The TCR beta chain described here comes from a study of blood T cell repertoires in COVID-19. Study details: Acute and convalescent COVID-19 specimens originated in the United States, Italy and Spain. PBMCs, B-cell-depleted T cells, or T cells provided the cDNA or gDNA that made up the material.

Original handling: Amplification with reference gene primers provided the estimates of nucleated cell counts. Profiling relied on immunoSEQ multiplex PCR, and the TCRdb table lists in-frame clones only, not all of them. V, J and clone size are those of that table, while D and trimming were read from the DNA. The data show roughly 100,000 clones, around 87% seen once. CDR3 length: 14 amino acids. V gave up 1 base and J gave up 2 bases, with 7 bases separating them. Germline lookup yields CDR1 SGHTA and CDR2 FQGNSA. The genes are TRBV7-2 and TRBJ2-3; D call uncertain. Sequenced input: peripheral blood. The origin of this receptor is a man aged 45 to 65 with acute or convalescent COVID-19. Here the CDR3 DNA reads TGTGCCAGCAGCTTAGTCCACAACACAGATACGCAGTATTTT. This gives the protein CASSLVHNTDTQYF.